This T cell receptor beta chain was documented in a study of T cells in Graves' hyperthyroidism and ophthalmopathy. Study-wide results and caveats: Most clonotypes expanded in thyroid above 0.001 were likewise present in blood.

RNA transcripts provided the source from which TCR beta CDR3 regions were amplified. In the first-round RT-PCR of the TCR CDR3, the HTBI primer set was used. MiXCR, run by TCRdb on the multiplex PCR reads, gives a single entry per CDR3 protein. The data contain approximately 400,000 distinct CDR3 sequences, 15% to 19% of them seen just once; the ten biggest clones take up around a quarter. Germline CDR1 reads SGHKS; CDR2 reads YYEKEE (reference sequence). The CDR3 length is 17 residues. V gave up 4 bases and J gave up 0 bases, with 16 bases separating them. Diagnosis of hyperthyroidism was new in patients aged 18 to 65, and its duration was under 2 months. Patients with uncontrolled infections, other autoimmune diseases, pregnancy or lactation were excluded. Cells are PBMCs isolated from about 10 ml of fresh blood. Turning to this clonotype: Its antigen is unidentified.

Sequencing was carried out using blood. The receptor's source is a woman aged 18-35 years with Graves' hyperthyroidism that later progressed to Graves' ophthalmopathy. This rearrangement joins TRBV5-5 to TRBJ2-2; D is unclear. Here the CDR3 reads CASSTEGSIANTGELFF. Written as DNA, the CDR3 is TGTGCCAGCAGCACCGAAGGGTCCATTGCGAACACCGGGGAGCTGTTTTTT.